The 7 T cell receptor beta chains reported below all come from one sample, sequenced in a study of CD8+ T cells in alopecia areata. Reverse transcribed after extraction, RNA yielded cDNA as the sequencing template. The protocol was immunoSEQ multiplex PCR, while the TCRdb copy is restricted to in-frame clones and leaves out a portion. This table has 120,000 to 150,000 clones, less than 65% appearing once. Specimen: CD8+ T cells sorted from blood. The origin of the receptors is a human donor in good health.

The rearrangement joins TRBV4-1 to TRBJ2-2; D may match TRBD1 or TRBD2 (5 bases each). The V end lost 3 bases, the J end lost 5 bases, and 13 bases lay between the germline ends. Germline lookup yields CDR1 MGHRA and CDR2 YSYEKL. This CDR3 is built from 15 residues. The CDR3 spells CASSQGERHTGELFF. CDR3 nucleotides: TGCGCCAGCAGCCAGGGGGAAAGGCATACCGGGGAGCTGTTTTTT.

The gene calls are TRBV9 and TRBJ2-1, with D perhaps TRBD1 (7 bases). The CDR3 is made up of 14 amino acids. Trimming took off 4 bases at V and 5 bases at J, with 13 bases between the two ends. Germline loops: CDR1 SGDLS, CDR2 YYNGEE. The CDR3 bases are TGTGCCAGCAGCCCAGGGGGGTCCAACAATGAGCAGTTCTTC. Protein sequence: CASSPGGSNNEQFF.

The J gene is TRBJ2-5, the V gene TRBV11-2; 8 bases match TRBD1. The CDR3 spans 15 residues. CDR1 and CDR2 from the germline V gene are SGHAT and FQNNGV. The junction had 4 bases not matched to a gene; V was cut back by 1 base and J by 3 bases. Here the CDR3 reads CASSLAYRGKETQYF. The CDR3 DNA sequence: TGTGCCAGCAGCTTAGCGTACAGGGGGAAAGAGACCCAGTACTTC.

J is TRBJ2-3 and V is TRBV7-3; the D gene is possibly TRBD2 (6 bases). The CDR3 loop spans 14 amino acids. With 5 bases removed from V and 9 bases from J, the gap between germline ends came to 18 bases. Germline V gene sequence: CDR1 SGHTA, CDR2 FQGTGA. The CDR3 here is CASSISPGDRTQYF. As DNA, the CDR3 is TGTGCCAGCAGCATTAGCCCGGGAGATCGGACGCAGTATTTT.

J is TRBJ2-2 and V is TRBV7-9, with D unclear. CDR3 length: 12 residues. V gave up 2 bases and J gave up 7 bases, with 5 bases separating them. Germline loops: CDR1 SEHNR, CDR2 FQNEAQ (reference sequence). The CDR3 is CASSLSRGELFF. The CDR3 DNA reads TGTGCCAGCAGCTTAAGTCGCGGGGAGCTGTTTTTT.

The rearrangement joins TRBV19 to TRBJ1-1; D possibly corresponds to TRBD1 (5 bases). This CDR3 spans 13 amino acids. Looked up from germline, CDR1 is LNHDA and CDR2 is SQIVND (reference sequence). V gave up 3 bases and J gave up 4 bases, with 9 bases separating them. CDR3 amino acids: CASSMVGTTEAFF. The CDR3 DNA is TGTGCCAGTAGTATGGTGGGGACCACTGAAGCTTTCTTT.

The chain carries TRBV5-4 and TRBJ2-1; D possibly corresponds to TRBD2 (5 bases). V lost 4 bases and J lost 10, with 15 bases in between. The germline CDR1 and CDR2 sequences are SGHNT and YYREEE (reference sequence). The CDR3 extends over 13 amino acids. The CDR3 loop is CASSDPSGREQFF. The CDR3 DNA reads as TGTGCCAGCAGCGACCCAAGCGGTCGCGAGCAGTTCTTC. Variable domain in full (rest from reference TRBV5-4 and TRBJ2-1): ETGVTQSPTHLIKTRGQQVTLRCSSQSGHNTVSWYQQALGQGPQFIFQYYREEENGRGNFPPRFSGLQFPNYSSELNVNALELDDSALYLCASSDPSGREQFFGPGTRLTVL.